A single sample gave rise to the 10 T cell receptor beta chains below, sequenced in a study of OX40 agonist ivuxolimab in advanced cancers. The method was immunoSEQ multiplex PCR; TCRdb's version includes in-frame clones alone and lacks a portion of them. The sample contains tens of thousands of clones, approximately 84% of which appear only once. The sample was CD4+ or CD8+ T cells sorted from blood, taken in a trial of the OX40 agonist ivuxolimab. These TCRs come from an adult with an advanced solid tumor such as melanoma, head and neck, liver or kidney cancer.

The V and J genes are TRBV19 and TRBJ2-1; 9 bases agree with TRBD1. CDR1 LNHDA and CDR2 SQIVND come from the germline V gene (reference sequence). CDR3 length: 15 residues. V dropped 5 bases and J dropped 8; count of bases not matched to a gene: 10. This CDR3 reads CASSLRDRVFDEQFF. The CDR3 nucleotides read TGTGCCAGTAGTCTCCGGGACAGGGTGTTCGATGAGCAGTTCTTC.

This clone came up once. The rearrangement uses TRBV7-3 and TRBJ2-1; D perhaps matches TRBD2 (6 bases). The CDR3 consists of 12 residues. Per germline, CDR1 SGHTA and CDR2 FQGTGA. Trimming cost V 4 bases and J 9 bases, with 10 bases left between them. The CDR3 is CASSSGSGEQFF. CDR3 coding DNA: TGTGCCAGCAGCTCCGGTAGCGGTGAGCAGTTCTTC.

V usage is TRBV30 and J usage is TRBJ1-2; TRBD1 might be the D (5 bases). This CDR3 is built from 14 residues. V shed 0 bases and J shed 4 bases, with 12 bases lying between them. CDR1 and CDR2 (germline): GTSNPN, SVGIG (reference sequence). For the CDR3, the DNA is TGTGCCTGGAGTGTTCAGGGTTTCGGCTATGGCTACACCTTC. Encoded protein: CAWSVQGFGYGYTF.

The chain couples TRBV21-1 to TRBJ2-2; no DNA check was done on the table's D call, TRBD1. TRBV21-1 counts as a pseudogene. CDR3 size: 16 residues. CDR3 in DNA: TGTGCCAGCAGCAAAAGGACAGGAAGGGACACCGGGGAGCTGTTTTTT. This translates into CASSKRTGRDTGELFF.

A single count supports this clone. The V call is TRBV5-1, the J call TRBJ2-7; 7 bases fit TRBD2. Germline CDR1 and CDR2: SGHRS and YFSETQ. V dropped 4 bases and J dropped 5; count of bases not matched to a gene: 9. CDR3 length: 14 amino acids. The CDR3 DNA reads TGCGCCAGCAGCCCGGGAGGTTCAGACGACGAGCAGTACTTC. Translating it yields CASSPGGSDDEQYF.

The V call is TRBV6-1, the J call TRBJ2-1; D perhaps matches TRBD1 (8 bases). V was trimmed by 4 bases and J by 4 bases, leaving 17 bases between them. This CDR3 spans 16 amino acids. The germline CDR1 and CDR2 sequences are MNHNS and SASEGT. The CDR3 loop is CASSGTGGVSYNEQFF. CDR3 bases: TGTGCCAGCAGTGGCACAGGGGGGGTATCATACAATGAGCAGTTCTTC.

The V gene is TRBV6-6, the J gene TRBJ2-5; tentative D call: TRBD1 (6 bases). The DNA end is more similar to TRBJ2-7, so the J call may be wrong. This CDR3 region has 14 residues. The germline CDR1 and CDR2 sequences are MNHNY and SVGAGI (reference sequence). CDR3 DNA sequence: TGTGCCAGCAGTAACAGGGACATCTCCTACGAGCAGTACTTC. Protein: CASSNRDISYEQYF.

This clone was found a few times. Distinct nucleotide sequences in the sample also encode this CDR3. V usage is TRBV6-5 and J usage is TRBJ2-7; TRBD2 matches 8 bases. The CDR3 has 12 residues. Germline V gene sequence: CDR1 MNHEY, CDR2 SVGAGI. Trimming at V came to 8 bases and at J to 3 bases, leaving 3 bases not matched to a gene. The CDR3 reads CASSTSGYEQYF. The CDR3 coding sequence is TGTGCCAGCTCCACTAGCGGCTACGAGCAGTACTTC.

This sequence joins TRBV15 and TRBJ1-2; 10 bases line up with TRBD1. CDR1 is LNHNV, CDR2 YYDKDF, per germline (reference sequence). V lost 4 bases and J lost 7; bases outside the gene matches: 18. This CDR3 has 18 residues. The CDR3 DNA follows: TGTGCCACCAGCACTACACTGGGGGACAGGGGTGTCGGTCGTGGCTACACCTTC. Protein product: CATSTTLGDRGVGRGYTF.

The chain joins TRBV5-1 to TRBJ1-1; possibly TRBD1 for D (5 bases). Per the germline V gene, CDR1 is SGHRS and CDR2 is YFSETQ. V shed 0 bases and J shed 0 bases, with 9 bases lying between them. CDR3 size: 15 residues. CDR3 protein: CASSLDGTVNTEAFF. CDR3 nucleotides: TGCGCCAGCAGCTTGGACGGGACGGTGAACACTGAAGCTTTCTTT.